Detailed here is one T cell receptor beta chain. The antigen it recognizes is unknown. The sample holds no much larger clone one base away, and base qualities are not on file. The data derive from a study of shared clonotypes between healthy human individuals (dated by TCRdb to about 2020). The study in broad terms: The cohort comprised two women and three men aged 18 to 49 years. Per donor, three plates each were used for CD4 naive and CD4 memory, two for CD8 naive, and one for CD8 memory. To estimate repertoire size and how much clonotypes are shared between individuals, the study performed deep sequencing of blood TCR repertoires from 4 to 6 healthy adults. To increase sequencing depth and limit assay-specific biases, TCR repertoire library preparation and sequencing were carried out by different laboratories using diverse techniques. Between about 0.85 and 9.5 billion PBMCs per donor were obtained by leukapheresis.

Using the deep immunoSEQ assay, TCR CDR3 regions were amplified from genomic DNA by multiplex PCR. For each cell subset, the extracted genomic DNA was distributed evenly across all wells of several immunoSEQ 96-well plates, and each plate served as one replicate. Each replicate PCR for sorted subsets received roughly 200 ng genomic DNA, equal to tens of thousands of T cell genomes. Purified libraries were measured with a Qubit 3.0 fluorometer, size-checked on a Bioanalyzer 2100, and measured again with the KAPA Library Quantification kit. Every immunoSEQ 96-well plate was sequenced on a separate single-read 150-cycle Illumina NextSeq 550 flow cell. The paper's data handling went like this. Because the immunoSEQ output included only junctional sequences and no quality scores, the filtering could not be the same as the filtering used for full-length reads. Sequences were annotated with PyIR, a Python wrapper for IgBLAST v1.9, and V/J genes and CDR3 were assigned using IMGT germline references. Reads were filtered out if the reads had weak V/J assignments (E-value above 1e-6), no CDR3, stop codons, out-of-frame junctions, or ambiguous translated residues. V3J clonotypes were defined by identical inferred V gene, J gene, and CDR3 amino acid sequence. To compute the percentage overlap between repertoires, the number of shared unique clonotypes was divided by the size of the smaller repertoire. Richness of each repertoire was evaluated using RTK rarefaction, the Chao1 estimator, and Recon v2.1 estimates of unobserved clonotypes. For all TCRbeta clonotypes obtained by the gDNA method from several donors, generation probabilities were computed with OLGA. Here the immuneACCESS table is served through TCRdb, limited to in-frame sequences with V and J called. Missing clones are a known gap in these copies; in checked studies unresolved V genes cover under half, and the rest lacks a known reason. V, J and clone size reflect that table, while D and trimming were determined from the DNA. The sample has roughly 1,000,000 clones on record, approximately 80% of them singletons. Approximately 0.56% of the sample is held by the ten biggest clonotypes.

Findings and caveats that apply to the study as a whole: The genetic and exposure-history diversity represented was limited by the small number of donors. Sharing across a few donors was observed for 4.5% to 6.5% of naive CD4, under 4% of naive CD8, around 2.5% of memory CD4, and roughly 0.43% of memory CD8 clonotypes. Compared with non-shared clonotypes, clonotypes shared by all four sorted-subset donors had higher generation probabilities. Larger estimated clonotype richness was generally found for naive subsets than for memory subsets. Only blood was sampled, and tissue TCR repertoires likely differ from those in blood. Pairwise subsampling indicated that sequencing depth was expected to affect the degree of clonotype sharing among donors. Incomplete sequencing was indicated by rarefaction of sorted-subset datasets, despite the large sequencing depth.

Healthy HIV-negative adults with no recently reported acute infections or vaccinations were included as donors. Only Caucasian adults living in Nashville, Tennessee, USA were represented among the donors. CD4+ T cells were enriched by magnetic negative selection, after which naive cells were positively selected on CD45RA and the negative fraction was taken as the memory subset. Blood was obtained by leukapheresis, after which PBMCs were separated by Ficoll-Histopaque density gradient centrifugation and cryopreserved in liquid nitrogen vapor phase. Analytical flow cytometry was used to check the purity and quantity of every magnetically sorted T cell population. From each sorted fraction, genomic DNA was isolated and quantified by UV absorbance on a Nanodrop 2000c. CDR1 SQVTM and CDR2 ANQGSEA are derived from the germline V gene. Trimming takes 5 bases from V and 3 bases from J, and the germline ends sit 14 bases apart. The CDR3, from cysteine to phenylalanine, totals 13 residues. Only the CDR3 region is kept as DNA, spanning 39 bases read in frame from base 1.

The TCR comes from a man aged 18 to 35 in good health. Some clones in this sample may be carry-over from other donors' samples. The chain is encoded by TRBV29-1 joined to TRBJ2-7; a weak D assignment points to TRBD2 (5 bases agree). Specimen: memory CD4+ T cells from PBMCs. Interpreted using the paper, the cell subset or site label stands for: CD45RA-negative fraction. In nucleotides, the sequence is TGCAGCGTTCCCTCGGACGGAGGCTACGAGCAGTACTTC. Its protein is CSVPSDGGYEQYF.